This TCR beta chain was recovered during a study of blood T cell repertoires in COVID-19. Study-wide context: Acute and convalescent COVID-19 specimens originated in the United States, Italy and Spain. Sources were T cells, B-cell-depleted T cells, or PBMCs; the material itself was cDNA or gDNA.

TCRdb keeps only in-frame clones here, not all; method: immunoSEQ multiplex PCR. Of over 150,000 clones in the sample, over 75% are singletons; the top ten hold approximately 9%. There are 17 residues in the CDR3. The V gene end was trimmed by 3 bases and the J gene end by 4 bases; junction bases not matched to a gene: 9. The germline V gene encodes CDR1 MNHEY and CDR2 SMNVEV (reference sequence). Participants came from 24 US areas, aged about 18 to 89 years. Categorization into cohorts depended on clinical history that participants reported. The specimen was PBMCs or T cells enriched from blood (not recorded which). This TCR was recovered from a woman under 30 who had recovered from COVID-19. The gene calls are TRBV27 and TRBJ2-2, with TRBD1 matching 9 bases. The CDR3 DNA reads as TGTGCCAGCAGTTTTCCATCCCGACAGGGGGGCACCGGGGAGCTGTTTTTT. Translation: CASSFPSRQGGTGELFF.